This entry describes one T cell receptor (beta chain). The antigen it binds to is not known. Base qualities are not at hand, and no much larger clone is one base apart. The data were obtained in a study of T cell responses to AZD1222 COVID-19 vaccine (dated by TCRdb to about 2021). General notes on the study: A total of about 230 trial participants underwent TCR sequencing, of whom about 210 received two doses of AZD1222 and about 25 received two doses of the MenACWY control vaccine. Enrollment into the trials was organized by age into subgroups of 18-55, 56-69 and 70-plus years, and those subgroups contained roughly 150, 30 and 60 TCR-sequenced participants, respectively. Overall results and qualifications from the work: Most participants were white British and females outnumbered males, and the authors suggested that clonal diversity may have been underestimated. Only a handful of AZD1222 recipients were SARS-CoV-2 seropositive at baseline, limiting conclusions about previously exposed vaccinees. Nearly half of unique spike-specific TCRs reportedly recognized epitopes outside regions mutated in the B.1.351 and B.1.1.7 variants. The whole spike protein was spanned by vaccine-associated CD4 TCRs, and dominant responses were seen in regions 160-218 and 743-854. After two AZD1222 doses, both the breadth and the depth of spike-specific TCRs were significantly higher than at day 0 and than in MenACWY recipients. In the small 56-69-year group, the increase in depth fell short of significance, most likely because of low power. Because no day 14 peak-response samples were available, repertoires were characterized only after the peak T cell response.

Sample time point, as interpreted from the label and publication: about 28 days (+/-7) after the second vaccine dose. AZD1222 recipients whose second dose came at about 4 weeks and those whose second dose came at about 12 weeks were combined into one group, since spike-specific TCR depth and breadth did not differ between the two schedules. The vaccinee samples were drawn from two UK trials, COV001 and COV002, one of which was a single-blind randomized controlled phase 2/3 trial testing AZD1222 (ChAdOx1 nCoV-19) in healthy adults. Trial participant PBMC samples were collected at day 0 and day 28 after the second dose for TCRbeta chain sequencing. The CDR3 starts with the cysteine, ends with the phenylalanine, and has 16 residues. Only the CDR3 portion is preserved as DNA: 48 bases, with reading frame beginning at the first base. V drops 11 bases and J drops 0 bases, leaving 20 bases in between. According to the germline V gene, CDR1 reads MDHEN and CDR2 reads SYDVKM.

The CDR3 regions of human TCRbeta chains were analyzed by immunosequencing. In the original analysis: Repertoire TCRs were checked for matches against a reference library of SARS-CoV-2-specific TCRs that had been generated using the MIRA antigen-specificity platform. Breadth was defined as the fraction of unique TCRs that were SARS-CoV-2-associated. Depth was defined as the fraction of total T cells that were SARS-CoV-2-associated. Using the MIRA data, each spike-specific TCR was assigned both to the spike region to which the TCR was reactive and to a CD4 or CD8 class. Log10-transformed breadth and depth values were compared by one-way ANOVA with Sidak's multiple comparisons tests. Drawn from immuneACCESS, this table holds only the in-frame rearrangements with V and J called that TCRdb kept. Clones are partly lost; checked studies trace under half to an unresolved V gene and leave the rest unexplained. From that table come the V and J calls and clone size; the DNA was used to work out D and trimming. In this sample the table shows roughly 140,000 clones, more than 85% of which occur a single time. The biggest ten clones account for 3% to 4% of the sample.

This chain is built from TRBV28 and TRBJ1-5, and perhaps TRBD1 as D gene, on 6 matching bases. This clonotype was sampled from an adult who received the AZD1222 COVID-19 vaccine. Sequenced here: peripheral blood, sampled 28 days after the second AZD1222 dose. The DNA reads TGTGCCTCCCGGGGGGGCGAGTTTCTTAGCAATCAGCCCCAGCATTTT. The resulting protein is CASRGGEFLSNQPQHF.